What follows are 10 T cell receptor beta chains derived from one specimen sequenced in a study of blood T cell repertoires in COVID-19. Using immunoSEQ multiplex PCR, the repertoire was profiled, and TCRdb retains in-frame clones only, with some absent. The sample yields about 310,000 clones, 80% to 90% seen once. Sample: peripheral blood. The receptors come from a woman aged 45-65 years who had recovered from COVID-19.

The chain combines TRBV30 with TRBJ2-1; possible D gene TRBD2, 6 bases. The CDR3 runs to 16 residues. In germline, CDR1 is GTSNPN, CDR2 SVGIG (reference sequence). Trimming pared 6 bases from V and 2 bases from J, leaving 20 bases between. The CDR3 is CACAPGRDATYNEQFF. In DNA, the CDR3 is TGTGCCTGCGCCCCTGGGCGGGACGCGACCTACAATGAGCAGTTCTTC.

This clone was counted only a few times. The rearrangement links TRBV24-1 to TRBJ2-7; D is perhaps TRBD2 (7 bases). The germline V and J ends were trimmed by 10 bases and 6 bases, with 15 bases remaining between them. Looked up from germline, CDR1 is KGHDR and CDR2 is SFDVKD. The CDR3 extends over 12 amino acids. Here the CDR3 DNA reads TGTGCCACTGCTACAGGGAGGGGCGAGCAGTACTTC. It codes for CATATGRGEQYF.

This sequence joins TRBV10-2 and TRBJ2-1; 12 nucleotides line up with TRBD2. Per germline, CDR1 WSHSY and CDR2 SAAADI. CDR3 length equals 15 residues. The V gene end was trimmed by 6 bases and the J gene end by 6 bases; junction bases not matched to a gene: 6. DNA for the CDR3: TGCGCCAGCAGACAACTAGCGGGAGGAGTCAATGAGCAGTTCTTC. Encoded protein: CASRQLAGGVNEQFF.

This clone has only one observation. The chain joins TRBV6-2 or TRBV6-3 to TRBJ2-7; D is undetermined. The germline V gene has CDR1 MNHEY and CDR2 SVGEGT. The V gene lost 0 bases and the J gene lost 5 bases, with 11 bases spanning the gap. This CDR3 has 14 residues. The CDR3 sequence: CASSYSRLVNEQYF. CDR3 coding DNA: TGTGCCAGCAGTTACTCGAGGCTAGTGAACGAGCAGTACTTC.

The rearrangement uses TRBV20-1 and TRBJ2-4; TRBD2 is a possible D gene (6 bases). The V gene's germline CDR1 is DFQATT and CDR2 SNEGSKA (reference sequence). This CDR3 has 14 amino acids. Trimming took off 3 bases at V and 0 bases at J, with 9 bases between the two ends. The CDR3 nucleotides are TGCAGTGCTAGTATGGGACTAGCCAAAAACATTCAGTACTTC. Its translation is CSASMGLAKNIQYF.

The CDR3 DNA sequence: TGTGCCAGCAGTTGGGGGGTTTACACTGAAGCTTTCTTT. It translates to CASSWGVYTEAFF. The chain couples TRBV28 to TRBJ1-1; the D gene is possibly TRBD1 (5 bases). V was clipped by 4 bases and J by 3 bases, with 9 bases between them. The CDR3 is 13 amino acids. Germline assignment: CDR1 MDHEN and CDR2 SYDVKM.

The chain links TRBV28 to TRBJ2-5, with unresolved D. CDR1 is MDHEN, CDR2 SYDVKM, per germline. The CDR3 contains 21 residues. Trimming cost V 2 bases and J 7 bases, with 35 bases left between them. The CDR3 sequence: CASSLSSVWQRGVPGSWTQYF. The CDR3 nucleotides are TGTGCCAGCAGTTTAAGCTCAGTTTGGCAGAGAGGAGTTCCTGGTTCGTGGACCCAGTACTTC. The full variable domain, rest sourced from reference TRBV28 and TRBJ2-5, is DVKVTQSSRYLVKRTGEKVFLECVQDMDHENMFWYRQDPGLGLRLIYFSYDVKMKEKGDIPEGYSVSREKKERFSLILESASTNQTSMYLCASSLSSVWQRGVPGSWTQYFGPGTRLLVL.

In its sample, this clone was seen a few times. This sequence joins TRBV3-1 (or the pseudogene TRBV3-2) and TRBJ2-2, with D possibly TRBD2 on 5 matching bases. This CDR3 region has 12 residues. Trimming left V 2 bases short and J 8 bases short, with 6 bases between. CDR1 is LGHDT and CDR2 is YNNKEL in the germline V gene (reference sequence). CDR3 loop: CASSQWEGELFF. CDR3 in DNA: TGTGCCAGCAGCCAATGGGAGGGGGAGCTGTTTTTT.

The chain is built from TRBV2 and TRBJ1-6; TRBD1 is a possible D gene (6 bases). The ends were cut back, 11 bases at V and 9 bases at J, with 20 bases in the middle. This CDR3 is 14 amino acids long. The germline V gene encodes CDR1 SNHLY and CDR2 FYNNEI. Here the CDR3 reads CASTGLGEGSPLHF. For the CDR3, the DNA is TGTGCCTCTACAGGGTTGGGAGAAGGTTCACCCCTCCACTTT.

V is TRBV2 and J is TRBJ2-3, with TRBD1 as a possible D gene (6 bases). V was clipped by 8 bases and J by 4 bases, with 10 bases between them. Germline CDR1 reads SNHLY; CDR2 reads FYNNEI. This CDR3 is built from 12 residues. CDR3 sequence: CASGYRADTQYF. The CDR3 nucleotides read TGTGCCAGCGGATACAGGGCAGATACGCAGTATTTT. Supplemented by reference TRBV2 and TRBJ2-3, the full variable domain reads EPEVTQTPSHQVTQMGQEVILRCVPISNHLYFYWYRQILGQKVEFLVSFYNNEISEKSEIFDDQFSVERPDGSNFTLKIRSTKLEDSAMYFCASGYRADTQYFGPGTRLTVL.